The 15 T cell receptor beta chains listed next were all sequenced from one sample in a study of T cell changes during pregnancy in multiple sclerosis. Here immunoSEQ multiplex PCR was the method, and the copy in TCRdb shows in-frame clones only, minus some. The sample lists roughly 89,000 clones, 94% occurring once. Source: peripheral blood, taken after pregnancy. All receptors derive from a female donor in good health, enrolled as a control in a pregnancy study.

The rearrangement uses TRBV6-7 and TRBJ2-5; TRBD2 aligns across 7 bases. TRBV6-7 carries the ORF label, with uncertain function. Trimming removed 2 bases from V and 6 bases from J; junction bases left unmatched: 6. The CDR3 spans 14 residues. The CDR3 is CASSYRGSGKTQYF. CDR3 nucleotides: TGTGCCAGCAGTTACCGCGGGAGTGGAAAGACCCAGTACTTC.

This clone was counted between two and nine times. DNA for the CDR3: TGTGCCAGCAGCTCAATTCTACCGGACAGGAGCTCTGGAAACACCATATATTTT. Translating it yields CASSSILPDRSSGNTIYF. The chain couples TRBV5-6 to TRBJ1-3, with 7 bases aligning to TRBD1. This CDR3 spans 18 amino acids. The germline CDR1 and CDR2 sequences are SGHDT and YYEEEE. The junction had 12 bases not matched to a gene; V was cut back by 3 bases and J by 0 bases.

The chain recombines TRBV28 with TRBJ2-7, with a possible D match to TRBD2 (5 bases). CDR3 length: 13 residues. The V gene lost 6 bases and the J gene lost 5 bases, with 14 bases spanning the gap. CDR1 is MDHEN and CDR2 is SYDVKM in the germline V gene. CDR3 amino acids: CASSPPGSDEQYF. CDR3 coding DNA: TGTGCCAGCAGCCCCCCGGGAAGCGACGAGCAGTACTTC.

The CDR3 DNA is TGCAGCGTTGTAAGGACAGACCAAGAGACCCAGTACTTC. Protein: CSVVRTDQETQYF. The rearrangement joins TRBV29-1 to TRBJ2-5; TRBD1 is a possible D gene (6 bases). V dropped 4 bases and J dropped 0 bases, with 9 bases sitting between them. Germline CDR1 SQVTM, CDR2 ANQGSEA. The CDR3 extends over 13 amino acids.

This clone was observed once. This CDR3 is CASSLGTSAEPFTDTQYF. DNA for the CDR3: TGTGCCAGCAGCCTAGGGACTAGCGCTGAACCCTTCACAGATACGCAGTATTTT. V and J are TRBV11-2 and TRBJ2-3; TRBD2 matches at 10 bases. This CDR3 is 18 amino acids long. CDR1 SGHAT and CDR2 FQNNGV come from the germline V gene. J gave up 2 bases and V 5 bases, and 13 bases lay outside the gene matches.

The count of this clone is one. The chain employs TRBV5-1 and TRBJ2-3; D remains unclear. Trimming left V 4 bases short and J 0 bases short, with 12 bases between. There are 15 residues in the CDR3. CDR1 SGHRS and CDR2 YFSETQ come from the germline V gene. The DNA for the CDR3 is TGCGCCAGCAGCCAGTCTCCTCCTAGCACAGATACGCAGTATTTT. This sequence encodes CASSQSPPSTDTQYF.

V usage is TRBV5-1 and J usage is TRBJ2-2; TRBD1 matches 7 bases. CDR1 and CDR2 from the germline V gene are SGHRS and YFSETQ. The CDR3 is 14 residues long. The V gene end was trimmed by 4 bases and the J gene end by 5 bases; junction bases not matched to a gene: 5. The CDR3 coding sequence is TGCGCCAGCAGCGTGGGACAGCCAACCGGGGAGCTGTTTTTT. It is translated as CASSVGQPTGELFF. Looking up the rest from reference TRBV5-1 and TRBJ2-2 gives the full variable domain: KAGVTQTPRYLIKTRGQQVTLSCSPISGHRSVSWYQQTPGQGLQFLFEYFSETQRNKGNFPGRFSGRQFSNSRSEMNVSTLELGDSALYLCASSVGQPTGELFFGEGSRLTVL.

CDR3 coding DNA: TGTGCCAGTTCAACCGGGACTAGCGGCCCCCGGGAGCAGTTCTTC. Encoded protein: CASSTGTSGPREQFF. This chain uses TRBV27 with TRBJ2-1; 11 bases are shared with TRBD2. The CDR3 runs to 15 residues. Losses at the gene ends were 9 bases for V and 10 bases for J; bases not matched to a gene: 14. The germline CDR1 and CDR2 sequences are MNHEY and SMNVEV (reference sequence).

This CDR3 is CASSQDPRQSTYEQYF. The DNA for the CDR3 is TGCGCCAGCAGCCAAGATCCGCGACAGAGTACCTACGAGCAGTACTTC. J is TRBJ2-7 and V is TRBV4-1; D may be TRBD1 (5 bases). V was pared by 0 bases and J by 2 bases, with 14 bases between. This CDR3 comprises 16 residues. Germline V gene data show CDR1 as MGHRA and CDR2 as YSYEKL.

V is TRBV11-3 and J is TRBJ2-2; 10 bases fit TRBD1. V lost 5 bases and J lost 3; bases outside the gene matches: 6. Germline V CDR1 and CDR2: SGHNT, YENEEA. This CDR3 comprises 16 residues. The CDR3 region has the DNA TGTGCCAGCAGCGCATGGGACAGGGGCGACACCGGGGAGCTGTTTTTT. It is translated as CASSAWDRGDTGELFF.

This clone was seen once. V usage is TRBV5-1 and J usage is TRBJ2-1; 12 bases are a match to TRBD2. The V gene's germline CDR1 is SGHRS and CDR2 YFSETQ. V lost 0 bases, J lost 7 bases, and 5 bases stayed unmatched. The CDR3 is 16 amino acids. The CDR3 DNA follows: TGCGCCAGCAGCTTGGAGCTAGCGGGAGGGCCGAATGAGCAGTTCTTC. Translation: CASSLELAGGPNEQFF.

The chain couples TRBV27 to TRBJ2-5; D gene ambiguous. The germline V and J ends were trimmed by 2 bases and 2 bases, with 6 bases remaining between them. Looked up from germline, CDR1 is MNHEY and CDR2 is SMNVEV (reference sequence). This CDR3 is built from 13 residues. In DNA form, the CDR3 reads TGTGCCAGCAGTTTACTAGATCAAGAGACCCAGTACTTC. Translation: CASSLLDQETQYF.

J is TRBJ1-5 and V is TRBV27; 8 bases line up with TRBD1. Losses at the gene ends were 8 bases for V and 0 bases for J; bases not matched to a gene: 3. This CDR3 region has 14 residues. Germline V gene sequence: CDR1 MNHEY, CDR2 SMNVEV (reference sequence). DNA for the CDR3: TGTGCCAGCTCAACAGGGGGTAGCAATCAGCCCCAGCATTTT. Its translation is CASSTGGSNQPQHF.

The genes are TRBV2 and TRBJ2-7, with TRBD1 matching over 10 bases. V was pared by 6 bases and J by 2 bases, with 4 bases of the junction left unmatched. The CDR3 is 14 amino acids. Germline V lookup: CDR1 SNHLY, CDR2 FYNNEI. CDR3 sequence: CASSSGTGAYEQYF. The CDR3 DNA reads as TGTGCCAGCAGCTCCGGGACAGGGGCCTACGAGCAGTACTTC.

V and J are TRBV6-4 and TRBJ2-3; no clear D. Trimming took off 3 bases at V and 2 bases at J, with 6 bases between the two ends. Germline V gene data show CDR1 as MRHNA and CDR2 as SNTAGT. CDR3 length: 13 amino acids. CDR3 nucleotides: TGTGCCAGCAGTGATTCACTCACAGATACGCAGTATTTT. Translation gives CASSDSLTDTQYF.